The 19 T cell receptor beta chains reported below all come from one sample, sequenced in a study of T cell responses to AZD1222 COVID-19 vaccine. Generated by immunoSEQ multiplex PCR, the TCRdb table keeps only in-frame clones and is missing some. Among about 150,000 clones listed, 85% to 95% were seen once. Sequencing was performed on peripheral blood, taken on day 0 of AZD1222 vaccination. These receptors came from an adult in good health.

CDR3 amino acids: CASSEEGGSQPQHF. CDR3 nucleotides: TGTGCCAGCAGTGAAGAGGGGGGATCCCAGCCCCAGCATTTT. The rearrangement joins TRBV2 to TRBJ1-5, with TRBD1 as a possible D gene (6 bases). This CDR3 spans 14 amino acids. Germline V CDR1 and CDR2: SNHLY, FYNNEI. V lost 1 base to trimming and J lost 7 bases, with 11 bases between them.

V is TRBV7-9 and J is TRBJ1-4, with 11 bases lining up with TRBD1. The CDR3 runs to 15 residues. Germline V gene sequence: CDR1 SEHNR, CDR2 FQNEAQ (reference sequence). V shed 5 bases and J 6 bases; nucleotides not matched to a gene: 5. CDR3 amino acids: CASSVRTGGDEKLFF. Here the CDR3 DNA reads TGTGCCAGCAGCGTAAGGACAGGGGGCGATGAAAAACTGTTTTTT.

This clone was seen once. The genes are TRBV6-6 and TRBJ1-6, with a weak D call TRBD1 (6 bases). Germline V CDR1 and CDR2: MNHNY, SVGAGI (reference sequence). This CDR3 is 17 amino acids long. V dropped 5 bases and J dropped 3 bases, with 17 bases sitting between them. This CDR3 is CASSLVFRQDYNSPLHF. The CDR3 region has the DNA TGTGCCAGCAGTCTCGTATTTAGACAGGACTATAATTCACCCCTCCACTTT.

The table lists this clone with a count of one. This sequence joins TRBV5-1 and TRBJ1-4, with 9 bases identical to TRBD1. Trimming at V came to 0 bases and at J to 8 bases, leaving 8 bases not matched to a gene. CDR3 length equals 16 residues. CDR1 and CDR2 (germline): SGHRS, YFSETQ. The CDR3 coding sequence is TGCGCCAGCAGCTTGGAGGGAACAGGGGGCCGGGAAAAACTGTTTTTT. Protein sequence: CASSLEGTGGREKLFF. Drawing the rest from reference TRBV5-1 and TRBJ1-4, the complete variable domain is KAGVTQTPRYLIKTRGQQVTLSCSPISGHRSVSWYQQTPGQGLQFLFEYFSETQRNKGNFPGRFSGRQFSNSRSEMNVSTLELGDSALYLCASSLEGTGGREKLFFGSGTQLSVL.

The chain joins TRBV10-3 to TRBJ1-5; weak D call: TRBD1 (5 bases). V dropped 3 bases and J dropped 0 bases, with 9 bases sitting between them. The CDR3 runs to 15 residues. Germline values: CDR1 ENHRY, CDR2 SYGVKD. CDR3 sequence (DNA): TGTGCCATCAGTGATGGGGACTATAGCAATCAGCCCCAGCATTTT. Amino acids: CAISDGDYSNQPQHF.

This clone was detected only once. The rearrangement links TRBV27 to TRBJ1-4, with D hard to call. V was cut by 7 bases and J by 5 bases, with 14 bases left in between. The CDR3 contains 14 residues. In germline, CDR1 is MNHEY, CDR2 SMNVEV (reference sequence). CDR3 sequence: CASKDGGNNEKLFF. The CDR3, as DNA: TGTGCCAGCAAGGACGGAGGAAACAATGAAAAACTGTTTTTT.

The chain uses TRBV3-1 (or the pseudogene TRBV3-2) and TRBJ1-1, with D unresolved. CDR3 length: 14 amino acids. From germline, CDR1 is LGHDT and CDR2 YNNKEL (reference sequence). Trimming stripped 1 base from V and 1 base from J, with 7 bases between. CDR3 DNA: TGTGCCAGCAGCCAAGTCGGGAAGAACACTGAAGCTTTCTTT. Its protein product is CASSQVGKNTEAFF.

V gene TRBV21-1 combines with J gene TRBJ1-1. TRBV21-1 is labeled a pseudogene. The CDR3 has 15 residues. CDR3 in DNA: TGTGCCAGCCTCCGGGTGACGGGGAGGTGCACTGAAGCTTTCTTT. This codes for CASLRVTGRCTEAFF.

The rearrangement links TRBV18 to TRBJ2-3; 7 positions match TRBD2. The CDR3 runs 15 residues. V lost 1 base, J lost 3 bases, and 4 bases stayed unmatched. Germline assignment: CDR1 KGHSH and CDR2 LQKENI. The CDR3 sequence: CASSPRTGGTDTQYF. The CDR3 region has the DNA TGTGCCAGCTCACCACGTACGGGGGGTACAGATACGCAGTATTTT.

This sequence joins TRBV2 and TRBJ2-1; TRBD2 agrees at 7 bases. This CDR3 comprises 14 residues. Germline V gives CDR1 SNHLY, CDR2 FYNNEI. With 6 bases clipped from V and 0 bases from J, the junction kept 2 bases outside the gene matches. The CDR3 nucleotides read TGTGCCAGCAGGCGGGAGAGCTCCTACAATGAGCAGTTCTTC. This translates into CASRRESSYNEQFF.

The rearrangement joins TRBV28 to TRBJ1-1; 9 bases map to TRBD1. The V gene end was trimmed by 5 bases and the J gene end by 6 bases; junction bases not matched to a gene: 7. This CDR3 is built from 14 residues. Germline lookup yields CDR1 MDHEN and CDR2 SYDVKM. The CDR3 region is CASSPTGGASEAFF. The CDR3, as DNA: TGTGCCAGCAGTCCCACAGGGGGCGCTTCTGAAGCTTTCTTT.

The rearrangement links TRBV27 to TRBJ2-3, with unresolved D. Germline V gene data show CDR1 as MNHEY and CDR2 as SMNVEV (reference sequence). The CDR3 has 15 residues. V was pared by 7 bases and J by 4 bases, with 18 bases between. CDR3 DNA sequence: TGTGCCAGCAACCCCAGCCGGAACTCAGCAGATACGCAGTATTTT. It is translated as CASNPSRNSADTQYF.

This chain connects TRBV7-2 to TRBJ1-4; perhaps TRBD1 as D (6 bases). The V gene lost 5 bases and the J gene lost 12 bases, with 19 bases spanning the gap. This CDR3 is built from 14 residues. Germline CDR1 reads SGHTA; CDR2 reads FQGNSA. The CDR3 sequence: CASSRSTPGEELFF. In DNA, the CDR3 is TGTGCCAGCAGCAGATCTACCCCAGGGGAAGAACTGTTTTTT.

The chain carries TRBV7-9 and TRBJ1-1; perhaps TRBD1 as D (5 bases). Deletions cut 5 bases from V and 3 bases from J, with 7 bases between. The CDR3 spans 12 residues. Germline lookup yields CDR1 SEHNR and CDR2 FQNEAQ (reference sequence). The CDR3 DNA reads TGTGCCAGCAGCATCAGGGACACTGAAGCTTTCTTT. Residues: CASSIRDTEAFF.

The CDR3 loop is CASSLLPGGPDSRVTNYGYTF. The CDR3 DNA sequence: TGTGCCAGCAGCCTCCTCCCCGGCGGGCCCGACTCCCGAGTTACTAACTATGGCTACACCTTC. This rearrangement joins TRBV14 to TRBJ1-2; D gene ambiguous. Germline CDR1 and CDR2: SGHDN and FVKESK. Trimming took 4 bases from V and 0 from J, leaving 30 bases between them. There are 21 residues in the CDR3.

V and J are TRBV6-4 and TRBJ1-6; TRBD1 matches at 8 bases. The length of the CDR3 is 16 residues. With 3 bases clipped from V and 6 bases from J, the junction kept 7 bases outside the gene matches. CDR1 is MRHNA, CDR2 SNTAGT, per germline. In DNA, the CDR3 is TGTGCCAGCAGTGAATCAGGGGGCTCGGGTAATTCACCCCTCCACTTT. It codes for CASSESGGSGNSPLHF.

The chain combines TRBV9 with TRBJ2-1; 9 bases map to TRBD2. The CDR3 spans 18 residues. The germline CDR1 and CDR2 sequences are SGDLS and YYNGEE. With V trimmed by 0 bases and J by 2 bases, 9 bases remained unmatched. The CDR3 spells CASSVGGSGGYPYNEQFF. In DNA form, the CDR3 reads TGTGCCAGCAGCGTAGGAGGTAGCGGGGGCTACCCCTACAATGAGCAGTTCTTC.

The chain has TRBV3-1 (or the pseudogene TRBV3-2) and TRBJ1-3; D unclear. With 0 bases removed from V and 8 bases from J, the gap between germline ends came to 11 bases. The CDR3 sequence is 14 residues long. CDR1 is LGHDT and CDR2 is YNNKEL in the germline V gene (reference sequence). This chain's CDR3 is CASSQEGGLDTIYF. The CDR3 DNA sequence: TGTGCCAGCAGCCAAGAGGGCGGTCTCGACACCATATATTTT.

The chain uses TRBV6-5 and TRBJ1-3; D is undetermined. Between the trimmed V and J ends, which lost 6 bases and 4 bases, there was a span of 16 bases. The germline V gene has CDR1 MNHEY and CDR2 SVGAGI. CDR3 length: 15 residues. The CDR3 DNA is TGTGCCAGCAGAGGACCGGGAGCATTAGGAAACACCATATATTTT. Amino acids: CASRGPGALGNTIYF.